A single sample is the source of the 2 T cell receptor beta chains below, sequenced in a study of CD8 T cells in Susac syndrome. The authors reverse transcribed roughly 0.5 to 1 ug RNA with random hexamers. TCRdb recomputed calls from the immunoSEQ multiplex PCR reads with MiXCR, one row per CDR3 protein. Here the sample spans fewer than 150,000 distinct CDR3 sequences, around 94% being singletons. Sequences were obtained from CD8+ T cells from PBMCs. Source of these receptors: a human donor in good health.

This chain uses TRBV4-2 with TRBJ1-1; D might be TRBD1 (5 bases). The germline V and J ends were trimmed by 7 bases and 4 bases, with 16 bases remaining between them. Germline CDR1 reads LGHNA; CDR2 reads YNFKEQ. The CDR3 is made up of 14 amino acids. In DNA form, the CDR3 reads TGTGCCAGCATGCCTCAGGGAGGGGTCACTGAAGCTTTCTTT. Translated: CASMPQGGVTEAFF.

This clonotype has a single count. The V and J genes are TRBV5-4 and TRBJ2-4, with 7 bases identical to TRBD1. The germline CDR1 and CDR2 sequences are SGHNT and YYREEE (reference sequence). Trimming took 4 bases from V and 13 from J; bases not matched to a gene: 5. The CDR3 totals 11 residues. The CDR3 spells CASSPGQPQYF. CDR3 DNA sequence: TGTGCCAGCAGCCCGGGACAGCCCCAGTACTTC. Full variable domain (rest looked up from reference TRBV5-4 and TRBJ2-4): ETGVTQSPTHLIKTRGQQVTLRCSSQSGHNTVSWYQQALGQGPQFIFQYYREEENGRGNFPPRFSGLQFPNYSSELNVNALELDDSALYLCASSPGQPQYFGAGTRLSVL.